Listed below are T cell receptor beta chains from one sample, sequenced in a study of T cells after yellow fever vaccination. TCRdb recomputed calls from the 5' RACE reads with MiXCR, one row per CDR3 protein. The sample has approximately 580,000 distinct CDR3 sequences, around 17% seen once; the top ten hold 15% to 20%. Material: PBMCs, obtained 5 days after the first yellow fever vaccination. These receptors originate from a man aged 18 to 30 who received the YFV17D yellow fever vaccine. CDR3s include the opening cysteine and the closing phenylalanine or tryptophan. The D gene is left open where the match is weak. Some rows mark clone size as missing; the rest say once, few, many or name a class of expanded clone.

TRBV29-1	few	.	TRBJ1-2	CSVAEGRGGYTF	TGCAGCGTTGCGGAGGGCCGAGGGGGCTACACCTTC
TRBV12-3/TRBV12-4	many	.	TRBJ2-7	CASSLRSYEQYF	TGTGCCAGCAGCTTGCGCTCCTACGAGCAGTACTTC
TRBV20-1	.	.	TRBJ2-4	CSAGHGAKNIQYF	TGCAGTGCCGGGCACGGAGCCAAAAACATTCAGTACTTC
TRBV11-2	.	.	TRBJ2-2	CASSSLRGAGAGELFF	TGTGCCAGCAGCTCCTTAAGGGGGGCGGGGGCCGGGGAGCTGTTTTTT
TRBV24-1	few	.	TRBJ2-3	CATRARKRTPRTDTQYF	TGTGCCACCAGGGCCCGTAAGCGGACACCGCGCACAGATACGCAGTATTTT
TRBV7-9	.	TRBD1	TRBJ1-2	CASSRQGAHYGYTF	TGTGCCAGCAGTAGACAGGGGGCCCACTATGGCTACACCTTC
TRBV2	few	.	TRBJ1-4	CASSEWEWGVYEKLFF	TGTGCCAGCAGTGAATGGGAATGGGGGGTTTATGAAAAACTGTTTTTT
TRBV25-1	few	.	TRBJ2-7	CASSPAETGVHEQYF	TGTGCCAGCAGCCCCGCCGAGACGGGGGTCCACGAGCAGTACTTC
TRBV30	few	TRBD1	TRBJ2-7	CAWTRQGAAQYF	TGTGCCTGGACCCGGCAGGGGGCCGCGCAGTACTTC
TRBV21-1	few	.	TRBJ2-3	CASSPPTGWDADTQYF	TGTGCCAGCAGCCCTCCCACAGGGTGGGACGCAGATACGCAGTATTTT
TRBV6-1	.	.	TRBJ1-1	CASRTGVGLGTEAFF	TGTGCCAGCAGAACGGGGGTGGGGCTGGGCACTGAAGCTTTCTTT
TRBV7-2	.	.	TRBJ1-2	CASSTDPGGGYTF	TGTGCCAGCAGCACGGACCCGGGGGGGGGCTACACCTTC
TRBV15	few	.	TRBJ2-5	CATSWRPGPRQETQYF	TGTGCCACCAGCTGGCGGCCGGGACCGAGGCAAGAGACCCAGTACTTC
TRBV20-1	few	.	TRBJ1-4	CSARDPWGRSNEKLFF	TGCAGTGCTAGAGATCCATGGGGGCGTTCTAATGAAAAACTGTTTTTT
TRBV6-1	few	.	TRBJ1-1	CASSQFDGALNTEAFF	TGTGCCAGCAGTCAATTCGACGGAGCCCTGAACACTGAAGCTTTCTTT
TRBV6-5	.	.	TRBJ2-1	CASSYRSSYNEQFF	TGTGCCAGCAGTTACAGGAGCTCCTACAATGAGCAGTTCTTC
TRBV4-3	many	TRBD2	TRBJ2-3	CASSQDWTSGPTDTQYF	TGCGCCAGCAGCCAAGATTGGACTAGCGGTCCCACAGATACGCAGTATTTT
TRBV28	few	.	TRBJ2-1	CASRQTDNEQFF	TGTGCCAGCAGGCAGACGGACAATGAGCAGTTCTTC
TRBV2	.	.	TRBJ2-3	CASLRAGNTDTQYF	TGTGCCAGTCTGCGGGCGGGGAACACAGATACGCAGTATTTT
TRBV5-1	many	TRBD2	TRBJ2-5	CASSWVSAGEETQYF	TGCGCCAGCAGCTGGGTTTCGGCGGGGGAAGAGACCCAGTACTTC
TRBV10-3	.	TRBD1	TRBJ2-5	CAISTTGTEETQYF	TGTGCCATCAGTACGACAGGGACGGAAGAGACCCAGTACTTC
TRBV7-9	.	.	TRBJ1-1	CASSSVGLMNTEAFF	TGTGCCAGCAGCTCGGTGGGGCTCATGAACACTGAAGCTTTCTTT
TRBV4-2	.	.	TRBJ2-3	CASSQTGGFRDTQYF	TGTGCCAGCAGCCAGACAGGTGGCTTTCGGGATACGCAGTATTTT